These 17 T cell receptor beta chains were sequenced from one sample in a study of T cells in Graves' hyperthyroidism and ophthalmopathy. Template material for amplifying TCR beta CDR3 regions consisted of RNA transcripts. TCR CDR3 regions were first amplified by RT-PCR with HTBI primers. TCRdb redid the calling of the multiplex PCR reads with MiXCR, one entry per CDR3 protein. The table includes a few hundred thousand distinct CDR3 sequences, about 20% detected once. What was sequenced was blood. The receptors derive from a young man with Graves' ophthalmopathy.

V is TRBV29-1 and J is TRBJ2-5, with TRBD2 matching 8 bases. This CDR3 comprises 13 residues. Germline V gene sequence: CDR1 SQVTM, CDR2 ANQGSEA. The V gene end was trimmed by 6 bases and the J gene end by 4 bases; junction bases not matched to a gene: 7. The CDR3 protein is CSVTGTRVETQYF. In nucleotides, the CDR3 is TGCAGCGTGACCGGGACTAGAGTAGAGACCCAGTACTTC.

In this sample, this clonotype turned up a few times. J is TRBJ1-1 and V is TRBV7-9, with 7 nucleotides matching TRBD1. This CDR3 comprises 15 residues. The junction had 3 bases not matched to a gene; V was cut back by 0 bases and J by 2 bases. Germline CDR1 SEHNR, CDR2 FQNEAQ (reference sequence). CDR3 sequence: CASSLAGQRNTEAFF. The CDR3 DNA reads TGTGCCAGCAGCTTAGCGGGACAGCGAAACACTGAAGCTTTCTTT.

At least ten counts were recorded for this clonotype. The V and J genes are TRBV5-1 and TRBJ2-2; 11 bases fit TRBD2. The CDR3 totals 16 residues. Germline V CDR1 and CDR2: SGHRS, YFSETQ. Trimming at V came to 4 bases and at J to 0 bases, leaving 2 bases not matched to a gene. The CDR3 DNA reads TGCGCCAGCAGCGTGACTAGCGGGACGAACACCGGGGAGCTGTTTTTT. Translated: CASSVTSGTNTGELFF.

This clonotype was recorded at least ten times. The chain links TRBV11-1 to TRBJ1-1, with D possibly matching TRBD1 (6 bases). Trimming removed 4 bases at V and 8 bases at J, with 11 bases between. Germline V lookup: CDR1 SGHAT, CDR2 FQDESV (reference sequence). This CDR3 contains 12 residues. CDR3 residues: CASSSMTGEAFF. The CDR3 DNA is TGTGCCAGCAGCTCAATGACAGGCGAAGCTTTCTTT.

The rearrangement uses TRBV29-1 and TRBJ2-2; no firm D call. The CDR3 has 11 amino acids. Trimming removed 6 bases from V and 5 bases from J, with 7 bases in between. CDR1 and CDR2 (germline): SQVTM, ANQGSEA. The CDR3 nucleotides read TGCAGCGTGCTCGAGACCGGGGAGCTGTTTTTT. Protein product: CSVLETGELFF.

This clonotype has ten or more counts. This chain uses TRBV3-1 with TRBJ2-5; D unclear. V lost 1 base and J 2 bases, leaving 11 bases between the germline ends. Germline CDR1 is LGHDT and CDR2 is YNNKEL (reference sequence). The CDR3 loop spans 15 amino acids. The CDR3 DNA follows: TGTGCCAGCAGCCAAGCGCGAGTGAGACAAGAGACCCAGTACTTC. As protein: CASSQARVRQETQYF.

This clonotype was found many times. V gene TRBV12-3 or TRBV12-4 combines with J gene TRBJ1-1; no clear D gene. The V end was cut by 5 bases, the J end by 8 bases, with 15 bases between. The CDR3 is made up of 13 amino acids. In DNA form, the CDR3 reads TGTGCCAGCAGTAGGAAAGGAGGACTAGAAGCTTTCTTT. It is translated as CASSRKGGLEAFF.

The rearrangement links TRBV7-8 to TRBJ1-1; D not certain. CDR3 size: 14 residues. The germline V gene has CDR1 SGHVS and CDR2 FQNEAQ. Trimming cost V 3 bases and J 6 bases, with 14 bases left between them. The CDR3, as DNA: TGTGCCAGCAGCTTCTTAGCGGTACGCTCTGAAGCTTTCTTT. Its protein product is CASSFLAVRSEAFF.

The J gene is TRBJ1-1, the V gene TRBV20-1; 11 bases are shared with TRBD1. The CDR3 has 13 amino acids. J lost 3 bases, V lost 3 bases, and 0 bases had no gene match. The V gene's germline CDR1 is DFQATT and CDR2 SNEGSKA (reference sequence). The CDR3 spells CSARGQGDTEAFF. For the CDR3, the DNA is TGCAGTGCTAGGGGACAGGGGGACACTGAAGCTTTCTTT.

The CDR3 loop is CASSRSGDRSQPQHF. The CDR3 region has the DNA TGCGCCAGCAGTCGATCAGGGGACCGGAGTCAGCCCCAGCATTTT. V and J are TRBV10-2 and TRBJ1-5, with a weak D call TRBD1 (6 bases). CDR3 length: 15 residues. V was cut by 5 bases and J by 6 bases, with 17 bases left in between. The germline CDR1 and CDR2 sequences are WSHSY and SAAADI.

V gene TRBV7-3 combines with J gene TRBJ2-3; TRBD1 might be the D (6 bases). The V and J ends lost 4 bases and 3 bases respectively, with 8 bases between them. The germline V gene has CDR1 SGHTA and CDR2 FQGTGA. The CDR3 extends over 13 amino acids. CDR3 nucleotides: TGTGCCAGCAGCTCGACAGGTACAGATACGCAGTATTTT. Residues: CASSSTGTDTQYF.

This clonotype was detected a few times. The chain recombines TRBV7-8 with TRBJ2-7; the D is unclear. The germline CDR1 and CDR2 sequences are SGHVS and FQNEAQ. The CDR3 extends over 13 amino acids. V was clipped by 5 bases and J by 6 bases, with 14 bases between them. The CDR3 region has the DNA TGTGCCAGCAGCCTAGGTGACATGGTCGAGCAGTACTTC. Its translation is CASSLGDMVEQYF.

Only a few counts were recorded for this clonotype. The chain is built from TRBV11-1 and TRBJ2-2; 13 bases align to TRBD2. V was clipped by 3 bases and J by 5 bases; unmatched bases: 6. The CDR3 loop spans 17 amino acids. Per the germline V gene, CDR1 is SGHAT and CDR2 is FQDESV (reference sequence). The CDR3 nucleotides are TGTGCCAGCAGCTTGACTAGCGGGAGGCCGGGGACCGGGGAGCTGTTTTTT. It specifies CASSLTSGRPGTGELFF.

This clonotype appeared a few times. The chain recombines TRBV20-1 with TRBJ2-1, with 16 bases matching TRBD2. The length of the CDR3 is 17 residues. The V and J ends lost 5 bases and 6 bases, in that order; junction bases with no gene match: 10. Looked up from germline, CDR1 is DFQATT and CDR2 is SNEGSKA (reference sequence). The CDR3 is CSAHGTSGRAGPNEQFF. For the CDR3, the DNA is TGCAGTGCTCACGGGACTAGCGGGAGGGCCGGGCCCAATGAGCAGTTCTTC.

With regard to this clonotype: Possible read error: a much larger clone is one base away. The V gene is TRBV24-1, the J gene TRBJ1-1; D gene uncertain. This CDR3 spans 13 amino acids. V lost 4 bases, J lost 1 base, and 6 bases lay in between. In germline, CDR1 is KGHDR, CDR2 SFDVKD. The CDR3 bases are TGTGCCACCAGTGACAGACCGAACACTGAAGCTTTCTTT. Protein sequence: CATSDRPNTEAFF.

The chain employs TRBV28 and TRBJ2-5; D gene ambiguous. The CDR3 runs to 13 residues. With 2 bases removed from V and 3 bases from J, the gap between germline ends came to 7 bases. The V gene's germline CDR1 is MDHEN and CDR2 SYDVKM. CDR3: CASSLELKETQYF. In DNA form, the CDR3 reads TGTGCCAGCAGTTTAGAACTTAAAGAGACCCAGTACTTC.

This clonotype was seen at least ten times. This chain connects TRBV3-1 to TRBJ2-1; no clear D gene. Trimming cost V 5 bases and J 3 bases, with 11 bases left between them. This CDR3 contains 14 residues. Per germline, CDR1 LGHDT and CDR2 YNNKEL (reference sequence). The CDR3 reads CASSVDIIYNEQFF. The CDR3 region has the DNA TGTGCCAGCAGCGTAGACATTATCTACAATGAGCAGTTCTTC.